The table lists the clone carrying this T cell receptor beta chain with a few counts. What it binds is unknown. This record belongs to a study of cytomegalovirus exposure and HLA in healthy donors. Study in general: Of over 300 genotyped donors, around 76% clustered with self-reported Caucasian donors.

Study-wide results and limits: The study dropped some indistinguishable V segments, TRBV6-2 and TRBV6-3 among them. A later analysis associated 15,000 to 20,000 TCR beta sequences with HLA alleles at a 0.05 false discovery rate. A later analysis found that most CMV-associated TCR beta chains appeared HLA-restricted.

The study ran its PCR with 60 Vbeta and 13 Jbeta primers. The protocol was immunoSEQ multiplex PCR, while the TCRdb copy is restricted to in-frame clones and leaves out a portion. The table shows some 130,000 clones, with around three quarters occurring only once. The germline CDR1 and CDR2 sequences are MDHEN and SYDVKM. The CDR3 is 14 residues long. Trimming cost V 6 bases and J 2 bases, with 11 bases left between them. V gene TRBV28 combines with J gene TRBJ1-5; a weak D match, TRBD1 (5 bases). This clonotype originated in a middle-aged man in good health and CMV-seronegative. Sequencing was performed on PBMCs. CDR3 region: CASRGQTGNQPQHF. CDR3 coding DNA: TGTGCCAGCAGGGGGCAAACGGGCAATCAGCCCCAGCATTTT.